These 2 T cell receptor beta chains came from one sample sequenced in a study of CD4+ T cells in melanoma. TCRdb keeps only in-frame clones here, not all; method: immunoSEQ multiplex PCR. The sample holds 50,000 to 60,000 clones, about 70% seen once. Sequencing input: tumor tissue. The receptor source for this set is a human donor with melanoma.

This clone occurred once. The genes are TRBV9 and TRBJ1-2; perhaps TRBD1 as D (5 bases). Between the trimmed V and J ends, which lost 4 bases and 2 bases, there was a span of 12 bases. This CDR3 comprises 14 residues. From germline, CDR1 is SGDLS and CDR2 YYNGEE. CDR3 coding DNA: TGTGCCAGCAGCCCCCCTGGGGGAAACTATGGCTACACCTTC. The encoded protein is CASSPPGGNYGYTF.

V is TRBV10-2 and J is TRBJ2-3; D perhaps matches TRBD2 (6 bases). This CDR3 has 15 amino acids. Looked up from germline, CDR1 is WSHSY and CDR2 is SAAADI. The V gene lost 2 bases and the J gene lost 0 bases, with 9 bases spanning the gap. The CDR3 reads CASSEPGTSTDTQYF. In DNA, the CDR3 is TGCGCCAGCAGTGAGCCCGGGACTAGCACAGATACGCAGTATTTT.